This entry lists 10 T cell receptor beta chains sequenced from one sample in a study of regulatory T cells in long-lasting Graves disease. To make TCR beta libraries, researchers used iRepertoire HTBI primers and Arm-PCR of CDR3 regions. TCRdb used MiXCR to reprocess the multiplex PCR reads, holding one entry per CDR3 protein. This table has about 420,000 distinct CDR3 sequences, roughly 17% appearing once. Time point specified: newly diagnosed GD, antithyroid drugs for less than 3 months. The authors made the TCR library using RNA they extracted from PBMCs. The sample was also reused in another study, on T cells in Graves' hyperthyroidism and ophthalmopathy.

The specimen was peripheral blood mononuclear cells (PBMCs), collected at new diagnosis, from a patient treated with antithyroid drugs. The receptor source for this set is a woman aged 18-29 years with Graves disease.

This clonotype was observed many times. V is TRBV7-9 and J is TRBJ1-1; D possibly corresponds to TRBD1 (5 bases). Trimming removed 2 bases at V and 0 bases at J, with 16 bases between. CDR1 and CDR2 (germline): SEHNR, FQNEAQ (reference sequence). The CDR3 is 17 amino acids. The CDR3 region is CASSLQLQGLMNTEAFF. The CDR3 DNA follows: TGTGCCAGCAGCTTACAGTTGCAGGGACTCATGAACACTGAAGCTTTCTTT.

The table lists this clonotype with many counts. J is TRBJ2-6 and V is TRBV7-2, with unresolved D. With 3 bases removed from V and 12 bases from J, the gap between germline ends came to 18 bases. Germline assignment: CDR1 SGHTA and CDR2 FQGNSA. This CDR3 has 15 amino acids. CDR3 nucleotides: TGTGCCAGCAGCTTCCCCCAGACCAATACCCCCGTCCTGACTTTC. It is translated as CASSFPQTNTPVLTF. Supplemented by reference TRBV7-2 and TRBJ2-6, the full variable domain reads GAGVSQSPSNKVTEKGKDVELRCDPISGHTALYWYRQSLGQGLEFLIYFQGNSAPDKSGLPSDRFSAERTGGSVSTLTIQRTQQEDSAVYLCASSFPQTNTPVLTFGAGSRLTVL.

The chain is built from TRBV5-5 and TRBJ1-2, with D hard to call. Germline CDR1 is SGHKS and CDR2 is YYEKEE (reference sequence). The V end was cut by 1 base, the J end by 2 bases, with 3 bases between. The CDR3 runs 12 residues. CDR3 nucleotides: TGTGCCAGCAGCTTGAACAACTATGGCTACACCTTC. Translation: CASSLNNYGYTF.

This clonotype was picked up a small number of times. The V and J genes are TRBV27 and TRBJ1-2; a weak D match, TRBD1 (6 bases). Deletions cut 1 base from V and 8 bases from J, with 14 bases between. The CDR3 totals 14 residues. Per the germline V gene, CDR1 is MNHEY and CDR2 is SMNVEV (reference sequence). The CDR3, as DNA: TGTGCCAGCAGTTTATGGGGGGCTTTGGGCGGCTACACCTTC. It is translated as CASSLWGALGGYTF.

In its sample, this clonotype was seen once. V gene TRBV20-1 combines with J gene TRBJ2-1; D perhaps matches TRBD2 (6 bases). The CDR3 has 12 amino acids. With 5 bases removed from V and 8 bases from J, the gap between germline ends came to 13 bases. Germline CDR1 is DFQATT and CDR2 is SNEGSKA (reference sequence). CDR3 amino acids: CSAEDYRDEQFF. CDR3 nucleotide sequence: TGCAGTGCTGAGGACTATCGCGATGAGCAGTTCTTC.

The V and J genes are TRBV7-9 and TRBJ2-3; no firm D call. CDR3 length: 14 amino acids. The V end lost 5 bases, the J end lost 6 bases, and 15 bases lay between the germline ends. Germline V gives CDR1 SEHNR, CDR2 FQNEAQ (reference sequence). CDR3 loop: CASSPVGVSDTQYF. CDR3 nucleotides: TGTGCCAGCAGCCCCGTCGGAGTATCGGATACGCAGTATTTT.

This clonotype was seen ten or more times. The V gene is TRBV19, the J gene TRBJ2-1; D could derive from TRBD1 or TRBD2 (5 bases each). V lost 2 bases and J 7 bases, leaving 15 bases between the germline ends. The CDR3 length is 15 residues. From germline, CDR1 is LNHDA and CDR2 SQIVND (reference sequence). Here the CDR3 reads CASSILRGRINEQFF. The CDR3 nucleotides read TGTGCCAGTAGTATACTGAGGGGTAGAATAAATGAGCAGTTCTTC.

In this sample, this clonotype turned up many times. This sequence joins TRBV7-2 and TRBJ2-7; D remains ambiguous. The CDR3 has 13 amino acids. CDR1 is SGHTA and CDR2 is FQGNSA in the germline V gene. V lost 5 bases, J lost 1 base, and 9 bases lay in between. CDR3 in DNA: TGTGCCAGCAGCCCAGCTCCTTCCTACGAGCAGTACTTC. It is translated as CASSPAPSYEQYF.

On this clonotype itself: This could be a read error, since a much larger clone is one nucleotide away. The chain couples TRBV15 to TRBJ2-7, with TRBD2 identical over 10 bases. CDR3 size: 14 residues. Germline V gene sequence: CDR1 LNHNV, CDR2 YYDKDF (reference sequence). The CDR3 reads CVTSRLGLASEQYF. The CDR3, as DNA: TGTGTCACCAGCAGACTGGGACTAGCGAGCGAGCAGTACTTC. The full variable domain, completed using reference TRBV15 and TRBJ2-7, is DAMVIQNPRYQVTQFGKPVTLSCSQTLNHNVMYWYQQKSSQAPKLLFHYYDKDFNNEADTPDNFQSRRPNTSFCFLDIRSPGLGDTAMYLCVTSRLGLASEQYFGPGTRLTVT.

On this clonotype: Given a much more abundant clone one base away, this may be a read error. This rearrangement joins TRBV2 to TRBJ1-2; D may be TRBD1 (6 bases). The V gene's germline CDR1 is SNHLY and CDR2 FYNNEI. The CDR3 is made up of 16 amino acids. The CDR3: CASSEGYREKVYGHTF. CDR3 nucleotide sequence: TGTGCCAGCAGCGAGGGATACAGGGAAAAAGTCTATGGCCACACCTTC.